Listed below are T cell receptor beta chains from one sample, sequenced in a study of response to subunit inactivated influenza vaccine. TCRdb passed the RT-PCR reads through MiXCR, listing each CDR3 protein once. The sample has 600,000 to 850,000 distinct CDR3 sequences, about 15% seen once. This material consisted of PBMCs from blood, taken around 15 days before vaccination. Receptor source: a middle-aged man who received an inactivated influenza vaccine. CDR3s include the opening cysteine and the closing phenylalanine or tryptophan. The order of the fields is clone size, D gene, J gene, V gene, CDR3 protein, CDR3 DNA. D genes are given only for firm matches. Size is omitted from some rows. Given values are once, few, many or a class for expanded clones.

>few|TRBD1|TRBJ2-1|TRBV7-9
CASSFLGQGYNEQFF
TGTGCCAGCAGCTTCCTCGGACAGGGCTACAATGAGCAGTTCTTC
>.|TRBD1|TRBJ2-7|TRBV12-3/TRBV12-4
CASSLARGWGEQYF
TGTGCCAGCAGTTTAGCCAGGGGGTGGGGCGAGCAGTACTTC
>few|TRBD1|TRBJ1-1|TRBV20-1
CSARDRAGGMNNEAFF
TGCAGTGCTAGAGATCGAGCAGGGGGGATGAATAACGAGGCTTTCTTT
>few|TRBD2|TRBJ2-3|TRBV9
CASSAGLAGPDTQYF
TGTGCCAGCAGCGCCGGACTAGCGGGACCGGATACGCAGTATTTT
>few|.|TRBJ2-1|TRBV5-6
CASSLMGRAYNEQFF
TGTGCCAGCAGCTTGATGGGACGAGCATACAATGAGCAGTTCTTC
>.|.|TRBJ2-1|TRBV7-9
CATGTSLVNEQFF
TGTGCCACCGGGACGTCCCTGGTGAATGAGCAGTTCTTC
>.|TRBD2|TRBJ2-1|TRBV20-1
CSASGGAVSEQFF
TGCAGTGCTAGCGGGGGGGCCGTTAGCGAGCAGTTCTTC
>few|TRBD2|TRBJ2-7|TRBV4-2
CASSQGTGTSGVLYEQYF
TGTGCCAGCAGCCAAGGGACCGGGACTAGCGGGGTTCTATACGAGCAGTACTTC
>.|TRBD1|TRBJ2-5|TRBV14
CASSLGTATHETQYF
TGTGCCAGCAGCCTCGGGACAGCCACCCACGAGACCCAGTACTTC
>.|.|TRBJ2-5|TRBV4-3
CASSQDRGAGTQYF
TGCGCCAGCAGCCAAGATCGGGGGGCAGGGACCCAGTACTTC
>.|TRBD1|TRBJ2-3|TRBV5-1
CASSSRQGSDTQYF
TGCGCCAGCAGCTCTAGACAGGGCTCAGATACGCAGTATTTT
>.|TRBD1|TRBJ2-6|TRBV10-3
CAITPGQLSSGANVLTF
TGTGCCATCACGCCGGGACAGTTAAGCTCTGGGGCCAACGTCCTGACTTTC
>many|.|TRBJ2-1|TRBV2
CASSEAAISLGQFF
TGTGCCAGCAGTGAAGCGGCCATCTCGTTGGGGCAGTTCTTC
>few|.|TRBJ2-4|TRBV15
CATSRIDDIQYF
TGTGCCACCAGCAGAATAGATGACATTCAGTACTTC
>few|.|TRBJ1-1|TRBV14
CASSQDLWGSNTEAFF
TGTGCCAGCAGCCAAGATCTTTGGGGATCTAACACTGAAGCTTTCTTT
>few|.|TRBJ2-3|TRBV12-3/TRBV12-4
CASNSDSHLAQYF
TGTGCCAGCAACTCCGACTCCCACCTCGCGCAGTATTTT
>.|TRBD1|TRBJ2-3|TRBV23-1
CASSRDRGPTDTQYF
TGCGCCAGCAGTCGAGACAGGGGGCCCACAGATACGCAGTATTTT
>few|TRBD2|TRBJ2-1|TRBV7-9
CASSSAGGGTYNEQFF
TGTGCCAGCAGCTCAGCGGGAGGGGGCACCTACAATGAGCAGTTCTTC
>many|TRBD2|TRBJ2-1|TRBV5-1
CASRRTSGSSYNEQFF
TGCGCCAGCAGAAGGACTAGCGGGAGCTCCTACAATGAGCAGTTCTTC
>few|.|TRBJ2-5|TRBV5-1
CASNPGTETQYF
TGCGCCAGCAATCCGGGCACTGAGACCCAGTACTTC
>.|TRBD1|TRBJ2-7|TRBV5-1
CASSLASGQGTYEQYF
TGCGCCAGCAGCTTGGCTTCGGGACAGGGGACCTACGAGCAGTACTTC
>.|.|TRBJ1-2|TRBV29-1
CSVVQGYGYTF
TGCAGCGTTGTTCAGGGCTATGGCTACACCTTC
>.|TRBD1|TRBJ2-7|TRBV7-6
CASSVQQGAYEQYF
TGTGCCAGCAGCGTACAACAGGGGGCCTACGAGCAGTACTTC
>.|TRBD2|TRBJ2-5|TRBV29-1
CSVGSGWSQETQYF
TGCAGCGTTGGTAGCGGGTGGAGCCAAGAGACCCAGTACTTC
>few|.|TRBJ1-1|TRBV20-1
CSASWGGLNTEAFF
TGCAGTGCTAGTTGGGGGGGGTTGAACACTGAAGCTTTCTTT
>many|TRBD1|TRBJ2-3|TRBV10-3
CAIRDRGTDTQYF
TGTGCCATCAGGGACAGGGGAACAGATACGCAGTATTTT
>few|TRBD2|TRBJ2-1|TRBV6-5
CASSYSRFRTSKDEQFF
TGTGCCAGCAGTTACTCGAGATTTAGGACTAGCAAGGATGAGCAGTTCTTC
>few|.|TRBJ2-7|TRBV5-4
CASSSTGQPTYEQYF
TGTGCCAGCAGCTCAACAGGGCAACCGACCTACGAGCAGTACTTC
>.|TRBD1|TRBJ2-3|TRBV7-2
CASSLYIDRVKSDTQYF
TGTGCCAGCAGCTTATACATTGACAGGGTAAAATCCGATACGCAGTATTTT
>few|.|TRBJ2-7|TRBV20-1
CSASLYEQYF
TGCAGTGCGTCTCTCTACGAGCAGTACTTC
>few|TRBD1|TRBJ1-5|TRBV12-3/TRBV12-4
CASRLGTGGNQPQHF
TGTGCCAGCAGATTGGGGACAGGGGGGAATCAGCCCCAGCATTTT
>.|.|TRBJ2-3|TRBV29-1
CSVAVHGFTDTQYF
TGCAGCGTTGCGGTCCATGGCTTCACAGATACGCAGTATTTT
>few|TRBD2|TRBJ2-2|TRBV6-1
CASSHRTSDGGELFF
TGTGCCAGCAGCCACAGGACTAGCGATGGCGGGGAGCTGTTTTTT
>few|.|TRBJ2-2|TRBV7-6
CASSLNPVPTNTGELFF
TGTGCCAGCAGCTTAAACCCGGTACCGACAAACACCGGGGAGCTGTTTTTT
>many|TRBD2|TRBJ2-1|TRBV7-6
CASSLEVLAGYNEQFF
TGTGCCAGCAGCTTAGAGGTCCTAGCGGGATACAATGAGCAGTTCTTC
>.|.|TRBJ2-7|TRBV2
CASSRDPPYEQYF
TGTGCCAGCAGTAGGGACCCTCCCTACGAGCAGTACTTC
>.|TRBD2|TRBJ2-7|TRBV28
CAMGPGLAGGLSSYEQYF
TGTGCCATGGGCCCCGGGCTAGCGGGAGGCCTGAGCTCCTACGAGCAGTACTTC